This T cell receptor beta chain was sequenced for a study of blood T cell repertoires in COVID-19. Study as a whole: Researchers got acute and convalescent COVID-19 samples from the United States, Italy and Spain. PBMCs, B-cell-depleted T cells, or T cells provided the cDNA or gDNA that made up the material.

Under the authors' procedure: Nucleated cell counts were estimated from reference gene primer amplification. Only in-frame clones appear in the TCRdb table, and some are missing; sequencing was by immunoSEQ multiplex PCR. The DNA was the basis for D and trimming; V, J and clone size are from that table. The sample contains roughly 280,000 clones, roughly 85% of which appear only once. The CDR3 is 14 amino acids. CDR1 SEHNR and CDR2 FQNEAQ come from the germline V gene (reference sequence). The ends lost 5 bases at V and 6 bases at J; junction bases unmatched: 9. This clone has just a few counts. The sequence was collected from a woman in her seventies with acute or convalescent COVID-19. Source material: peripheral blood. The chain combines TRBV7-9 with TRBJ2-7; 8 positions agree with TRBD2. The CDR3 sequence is CASSTTGTRGEQYF. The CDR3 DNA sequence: TGTGCCAGCAGCACCACCGGGACTAGGGGCGAGCAGTACTTC.